Each of the 25 T cell receptor beta chains below was sequenced from the same sample in a study of cytomegalovirus exposure and HLA in healthy donors. PCR primers comprised 60 Vbeta and 13 Jbeta primers. TCRdb keeps only in-frame clones here, not all; method: immunoSEQ multiplex PCR. There are roughly 110,000 clones in the sample; about 76% occur only once, and around 5% lies in the top ten. Material for sequencing was PBMCs. The receptor set was obtained from a man aged 25-45 years in good health and CMV-seropositive.

CDR3 protein: CAWSGVAEQYF. The CDR3 DNA reads as TGTGCCTGGAGCGGGGTCGCCGAGCAGTACTTC. The chain carries TRBV30 and TRBJ2-5; D may be TRBD2 (5 bases). The end of the DNA fits TRBJ2-7 better, so the J call may be wrong. The germline V gene encodes CDR1 GTSNPN and CDR2 SVGIG (reference sequence). There are 11 residues in the CDR3.

The rearrangement joins TRBV30 to TRBJ1-2, with D perhaps TRBD1 (5 bases). V gave up 4 bases and J gave up 8 bases, with 20 bases separating them. This CDR3 has 14 residues. Per the germline V gene, CDR1 is GTSNPN and CDR2 is SVGIG (reference sequence). This CDR3 reads CAWTEAREGGGYTF. For the CDR3, the DNA is TGTGCCTGGACTGAGGCCAGGGAGGGTGGCGGCTACACCTTC.

The gene calls are TRBV4-2 and TRBJ2-3, with D hard to call. The CDR3 sequence is 16 residues long. CDR1 and CDR2 (germline): LGHNA, YNFKEQ. The V gene lost 4 bases and the J gene lost 0 bases, with 14 bases spanning the gap. CDR3 nucleotide sequence: TGTGCCAGCAGCCCCTCTGGCGGAGCTAGCACAGATACGCAGTATTTT. Amino acid sequence: CASSPSGGASTDTQYF.

The rearrangement links TRBV11-1 to TRBJ2-3; TRBD2 matches 8 bases. CDR1 is SGHAT, CDR2 FQDESV, per germline (reference sequence). This CDR3 is built from 17 residues. V lost 5 bases, J lost 0 bases, and 10 bases stayed unmatched. In DNA form, the CDR3 reads TGTGCCAGCAGCCCAAGAAGCGGGGGATGGAGCACAGATACGCAGTATTTT. Protein product: CASSPRSGGWSTDTQYF.

V usage is TRBV19 and J usage is TRBJ1-6, with D possibly matching TRBD1 (6 bases). Per germline, CDR1 LNHDA and CDR2 SQIVND (reference sequence). The length of the CDR3 is 13 residues. Trimming took 6 bases from V and 15 from J, leaving 18 bases between them. In DNA, the CDR3 is TGTGCCAGTAGACAAAAGACAGGAGACTGCCTCCACTTT. This gives the protein CASRQKTGDCLHF.

The chain recombines TRBV11-2 with TRBJ1-3; a possible D gene is TRBD1 (6 bases). The CDR3 sequence is 15 residues long. The V gene's germline CDR1 is SGHAT and CDR2 FQNNGV. Trimming left V 5 bases short and J 2 bases short, with 13 bases between. The CDR3 DNA reads as TGTGCCAGCAGCCCTACCACAGGGACTGGAAACACCATATATTTT. Translating gives CASSPTTGTGNTIYF.

With regard to this clone: The junction does not match germline at one end; this may be a read error. The rearrangement uses TRBV7-2 and TRBJ1-2, with D possibly TRBD1 on 5 matching bases. The CDR3 has 15 amino acids. Per germline, CDR1 SGHTA and CDR2 FQGNSA. The CDR3 region is CASSSWGDFNYGYPF. The CDR3 DNA reads TGTGCCAGCAGCTCCTGGGGGGATTTTAACTATGGCTACCCCTTC.

The chain uses TRBV9 and TRBJ2-6; D ambiguous. The CDR3 runs to 17 residues. Germline V CDR1 and CDR2: SGDLS, YYNGEE. The germline V and J ends were trimmed by 5 bases and 1 base, with 16 bases remaining between them. The CDR3 spells CASSESFFGSGANVLTF. CDR3 DNA: TGTGCCAGCAGTGAAAGCTTTTTCGGTTCTGGGGCCAACGTCCTGACTTTC.

The chain has TRBV5-1 and TRBJ2-5; the match to TRBD2 covers 8 bases. The CDR3 has 13 amino acids. CDR1 and CDR2 from the germline V gene are SGHRS and YFSETQ. V shed 1 base and J 7 bases; nucleotides not matched to a gene: 3. The chain's CDR3 is CASSLRRGVTQYF. The CDR3 nucleotides read TGCGCCAGCAGCTTGCGGCGGGGGGTGACCCAGTACTTC.

This clone appeared a few times. The chain has TRBV6-1 and TRBJ2-7; perhaps TRBD1 as D (5 bases). The CDR3 loop spans 15 amino acids. The V and J ends lost 2 bases and 1 base respectively, with 12 bases between them. CDR1 MNHNS and CDR2 SASEGT come from the germline V gene. The CDR3 loop is CASSETPAGSYEQYF. CDR3 DNA: TGTGCCAGCAGTGAAACTCCGGCAGGGTCCTACGAGCAGTACTTC.

A note on this clone: One junction end disagrees with the germline gene, perhaps due to a read error. The V gene is TRBV27, the J gene TRBJ1-4, with 8 bases that match TRBD1. Germline V gene data show CDR1 as MNHEY and CDR2 as SMNVEV (reference sequence). This CDR3 is 15 amino acids long. The CDR3 DNA reads as TGTGCCAGCAGTTTCAGGGGGCGAGGTAATGCAAAACTGTTTTTT. Protein sequence: CASSFRGRGNAKLFF.

The gene calls are TRBV6-6 and TRBJ2-5; 8 bases match TRBD1. Per the germline V gene, CDR1 is MNHNY and CDR2 is SVGAGI (reference sequence). V lost 8 bases, J lost 4 bases, and 3 bases stayed unmatched. CDR3 length: 12 amino acids. The CDR3: CASAGGLETQYF. The DNA of the CDR3 is TGTGCCAGCGCAGGGGGCTTAGAGACCCAGTACTTC.

This chain connects TRBV19 to TRBJ2-7; no firm D call. V was pared by 5 bases and J by 2 bases, with 13 bases between. The CDR3 spans 14 residues. Germline lookup yields CDR1 LNHDA and CDR2 SQIVND (reference sequence). In DNA, the CDR3 is TGTGCCAGTAGTCCCGTGGAAGCGACCTACGAGCAGTACTTC. This gives the protein CASSPVEATYEQYF. Using reference TRBV19 and TRBJ2-7 for the parts outside the CDR3, the full variable domain is DGGITQSPKYLFRKEGQNVTLSCEQNLNHDAMYWYRQDPGQGLRLIYYSQIVNDFQKGDIAEGYSVSREKKESFPLTVTSAQKNPTAFYLCASSPVEATYEQYFGPGTRLTVT.

This clone was seen more than once but under ten times. J is TRBJ2-4 and V is TRBV7-9; a possible D gene is TRBD1 (5 bases). Trimming cost V 2 bases and J 7 bases, with 9 bases left between them. The CDR3 runs 13 residues. CDR1 is SEHNR, CDR2 FQNEAQ, per germline (reference sequence). CDR3 nucleotides: TGTGCCAGCAGCTTACAGGGAACGAACATTCAGTACTTC. It specifies CASSLQGTNIQYF.

The CDR3 spells CASSSRGGASGNTIYF. The CDR3 DNA reads as TGTGCCAGCAGTTCCCGGGGGGGCGCCTCTGGAAACACCATATATTTT. The chain links TRBV6-6 to TRBJ1-3; D may be TRBD1 (6 bases). Germline V gene lookup returns CDR1 MNHNY and CDR2 SVGAGI (reference sequence). The CDR3 totals 16 residues. V gave up 4 bases and J gave up 0 bases, with 13 bases separating them.

The chain joins TRBV7-2 to TRBJ1-2, with D uncertain. The CDR3 totals 14 residues. Trimming left V 5 bases short and J 4 bases short, with 14 bases between. Per germline, CDR1 SGHTA and CDR2 FQGNSA. In DNA form, the CDR3 reads TGTGCCAGCAGCGCGGGTGGTTTGGGCTATGGCTACACCTTC. This translates into CASSAGGLGYGYTF.

The chain couples TRBV19 to TRBJ1-2; no definite D call. The CDR3 is 15 amino acids. CDR1 and CDR2 (germline): LNHDA, SQIVND (reference sequence). V lost 2 bases to trimming and J lost 3 bases, with 13 bases between them. The DNA of the CDR3 is TGTGCCAGTAGTATACTTGGGCAGAGTCACTATGGCTACACCTTC. This codes for CASSILGQSHYGYTF.

The genes are TRBV2 and TRBJ2-3; TRBD2 agrees at 7 bases. CDR1 and CDR2 from the germline V gene are SNHLY and FYNNEI. Losses at the gene ends were 2 bases for V and 4 bases for J; bases not matched to a gene: 6. The CDR3 is 15 amino acids. The CDR3 region has the DNA TGTGCCAGCAGTGAAATGCGACTAGCTCCAGATACGCAGTATTTT. Protein product: CASSEMRLAPDTQYF.

This rearrangement joins TRBV5-6 to TRBJ2-4; D gene unclear. The CDR3 has 15 residues. V was cut by 4 bases and J by 7 bases, with 18 bases left in between. Looked up from germline, CDR1 is SGHDT and CDR2 is YYEEEE. CDR3 residues: CASSKSLQFGNIQYF. The CDR3 nucleotides read TGTGCCAGCAGCAAAAGCCTACAGTTTGGGAACATTCAGTACTTC.

The V gene is TRBV4-2, the J gene TRBJ1-4, with TRBD1 as a possible D gene (5 bases). The germline V and J ends were trimmed by 4 bases and 4 bases, with 10 bases remaining between them. This CDR3 region has 14 residues. The germline CDR1 and CDR2 sequences are LGHNA and YNFKEQ. CDR3 sequence: CASSLGGVNEKLFF. The CDR3 DNA reads as TGTGCCAGCAGCCTCGGGGGGGTTAATGAAAAACTGTTTTTT.

This clone came up a few times. The V call is TRBV30, the J call TRBJ1-5, with TRBD1 matching over 7 bases. This CDR3 has 18 amino acids. Germline V lookup: CDR1 GTSNPN, CDR2 SVGIG (reference sequence). J gave up 3 bases and V 0 bases, and 14 bases lay outside the gene matches. The CDR3 DNA follows: TGTGCCTGGAGTGTTCCGAGACAGGGCCTAAGGTTCAATCAGCCCCAGCATTTT. The encoded protein is CAWSVPRQGLRFNQPQHF.

The gene calls are TRBV2 and TRBJ1-3, with D maybe TRBD1 (5 bases). The CDR3 runs to 15 residues. Germline CDR1 and CDR2: SNHLY and FYNNEI. Trimming shortened V by 6 bases and J by 2 bases, and 14 bases separated the two germline ends. The CDR3 here is CASSKDRRTGNTIYF. The CDR3 DNA sequence: TGTGCCAGCAGCAAAGACAGAAGGACTGGAAACACCATATATTTT.

The chain carries TRBV28 and TRBJ1-1; a possible D gene is TRBD1 (5 bases). Deletions cut 5 bases from V and 1 base from J, with 14 bases between. Per the germline V gene, CDR1 is MDHEN and CDR2 is SYDVKM. The CDR3 spans 15 residues. CDR3 nucleotides: TGTGCCAGCAGTGGGGCGAGCAGAAGGAACACTGAAGCTTTCTTT. Its protein is CASSGASRRNTEAFF.

Notes on this clone: An end of the junction differs from the germline gene, which may be a read error. The CDR3 sequence: CASSEGGATSYEQYF. The CDR3 DNA follows: TGTGCCAGCAGTGAAGGGGGGGCGACTAGCTACGAACAGTACTTC. The chain recombines TRBV2 with TRBJ2-7, with D perhaps matching TRBD2 (7 bases). Germline CDR1 is SNHLY and CDR2 is FYNNEI. This CDR3 region has 15 residues.

The CDR3 DNA reads TGCGCCAGCAGCTTGGACAGGGCGGCCACTGAAGCTTTCTTT. It specifies CASSLDRAATEAFF. The chain is built from TRBV5-1 and TRBJ1-1; possible D gene TRBD1, 6 bases. CDR3 size: 14 residues. Per germline, CDR1 SGHRS and CDR2 YFSETQ. The V end lost 0 bases, the J end lost 4 bases, and 10 bases lay between the germline ends.